This TCR beta chain was observed in a study of T-cell reconstitution after alpha-beta-depleted transplantation in children. Unique molecular identifiers were used in preparing the TCRbeta library. TCRdb fed the PCR reads into MiXCR, producing one record per CDR3 protein. The sample carries some 590,000 distinct CDR3 sequences, roughly a tenth recorded once. To note about this clonotype: At one boundary the junction diverges from the germline segment, which might be a read error.

CDR3 size: 18 residues. Sequences were derived from PBMCs from the stem cell graft donor, sampled from the stem cell graft. This clonotype was sampled from a human donor who donated a stem cell graft to a child with acute myeloid leukemia. The rearrangement links TRBV12-3 or TRBV12-4 to TRBJ2-6; 12 nucleotides line up with TRBD1. CDR3 residues: CACSSPGQGASGANVLTF. As DNA, the CDR3 is TGTGCCTGCAGTTCACCGGGACAGGGGGCCTCTGGGGCCAACGTCCTGACTTTC.